Below are 28 T cell receptor beta chains sequenced from a single sample in a study of cytomegalovirus exposure and HLA in healthy donors. With 60 Vbeta and 13 Jbeta primers, the PCR was carried out. This table comes from immunoSEQ multiplex PCR, and its TCRdb copy is limited to in-frame clones, with some not included. The sample has 120,000 or so clones, 17% seen once; the top ten hold approximately 2.9%. The material sequenced was PBMCs. Every receptor here comes from a female donor in good health and CMV-seropositive.

The V call is TRBV9, the J call TRBJ2-3; 7 positions agree with TRBD1. In germline, CDR1 is SGDLS, CDR2 YYNGEE. The V segment lost 3 bases and the J segment 4 bases; nucleotides outside the gene matches: 5. The CDR3 has 14 amino acids. The CDR3 DNA reads TGTGCCAGCAGCGGACAGGGTTGGGCAGATACGCAGTATTTT. Its translation is CASSGQGWADTQYF. The whole variable domain, filled in from reference TRBV9 and TRBJ2-3, reads DSGVTQTPKHLITATGQRVTLRCSPRSGDLSVYWYQQSLDQGLQFLIQYYNGEERAKGNILERFSAQQFPDLHSELNLSSLELGDSALYFCASSGQGWADTQYFGPGTRLTVL.

J is TRBJ2-7 and V is TRBV12-5; tentatively, D is TRBD1 (6 bases). Trimming removed 1 base from V and 2 bases from J, with 18 bases in between. This CDR3 comprises 17 residues. The germline CDR1 and CDR2 sequences are LGHNT and FRNRAP. The DNA of the CDR3 is TGTGCTAGTGGTTTGGGCCTGGACAGCATTACCCCCTACGAGCAGTACTTC. This gives the protein CASGLGLDSITPYEQYF. Drawing the rest from reference TRBV12-5 and TRBJ2-7, the complete variable domain is DARVTQTPRHKVTEMGQEVTMRCQPILGHNTVFWYRQTMMQGLELLAYFRNRAPLDDSGMPKDRFSAEMPDATLATLKIQPSEPRDSAVYFCASGLGLDSITPYEQYFGPGTRLTVT.

The genes are TRBV6-5 and TRBJ2-2; no clear D gene. This CDR3 region has 15 residues. The V gene's germline CDR1 is MNHEY and CDR2 SVGAGI. Deletions cut 7 bases from V and 3 bases from J, with 15 bases between. CDR3 amino acids: CASTRTRRDTGELFF. The CDR3 DNA reads TGTGCCAGCACTCGCACCCGAAGAGACACCGGGGAGCTGTTTTTT.

In DNA, the CDR3 is TGTGCCAGCAGTCACCGGGAACCGGCGGCGATCTCTGGAAACACCATATATTTT. Translated: CASSHREPAAISGNTIYF. The chain uses TRBV28 and TRBJ1-3, with no clear D. The V end was cut by 5 bases, the J end by 0 bases, with 20 bases between. The CDR3 totals 18 residues. CDR1 is MDHEN, CDR2 SYDVKM, per germline.

The chain couples TRBV18 to TRBJ1-2, with 9 bases that match TRBD1. Germline loops: CDR1 KGHSH, CDR2 LQKENI. V trimming: 5 bases; J trimming: 4 bases; junction bases outside the gene matches: 8. CDR3 length equals 15 residues. CDR3 bases: TGTGCCAGCTCAACCGGGACAGGGCCCCTCTATGGCTACACCTTC. Translating gives CASSTGTGPLYGYTF. The full variable domain, in which reference TRBV18 and TRBJ1-2 provide the parts outside the CDR3, is NAGVMQNPRHLVRRRGQEARLRCSPMKGHSHVYWYRQLPEEGLKFMVYLQKENIIDESGMPKERFSAEFPKEGPSILRIQQVVRGDSAAYFCASSTGTGPLYGYTFGSGTRLTVV.

The chain couples TRBV14 to TRBJ1-1; 10 bases line up with TRBD1. After removal of 4 bases from V and 6 bases from J, the junction contained 11 bases not matched to a gene. CDR3 length: 16 amino acids. From germline, CDR1 is SGHDN and CDR2 FVKESK. The CDR3 sequence: CASSLGQGGIGPEAFF. In DNA, the CDR3 is TGTGCCAGCAGCCTCGGACAGGGGGGAATTGGGCCTGAAGCTTTCTTT.

This clone was seen more than once but under ten times. The chain uses TRBV4-1 and TRBJ1-1, with 11 positions matching TRBD1. The CDR3 contains 18 residues. J lost 0 bases, V lost 4 bases, and 10 bases had no gene match. Per germline, CDR1 MGHRA and CDR2 YSYEKL. The CDR3: CASSRYRDRGSMNTEAFF. CDR3 nucleotides: TGCGCCAGCAGCCGTTACCGGGACAGGGGGTCGATGAACACTGAAGCTTTCTTT.

A few counts support this clone. This chain joins TRBV10-3 and TRBJ1-3; no clear D gene. Germline CDR1 ENHRY, CDR2 SYGVKD. The CDR3 runs 15 residues. Trimming shortened V by 6 bases and J by 3 bases, and 15 bases separated the two germline ends. Written as DNA, the CDR3 is TGTGCCATCAGATCAGACACCGTGATTGGAAACACCATATATTTT. It translates to CAIRSDTVIGNTIYF.

This clone was seen only a few times. The V and J genes are TRBV18 and TRBJ1-1; no clear D gene. The CDR3 spans 13 residues. Per germline, CDR1 KGHSH and CDR2 LQKENI. Trimming removed 6 bases at V and 0 bases at J, with 8 bases between. The CDR3 is CASSPEVNTEAFF. As DNA, the CDR3 is TGTGCCAGCTCCCCCGAGGTGAACACTGAAGCTTTCTTT.

The chain joins TRBV30 to TRBJ1-2; D not certain. V lost 6 bases, J lost 5 bases, and 22 bases lay in between. There are 15 residues in the CDR3. CDR1 is GTSNPN, CDR2 SVGIG, per germline (reference sequence). CDR3 in DNA: TGTGCCTGTCCAGGCGCCGCATATTTTGCGTATGGCTACACCTTC. Its protein is CACPGAAYFAYGYTF.

This clone was detected a few times. The chain has TRBV5-1 and TRBJ2-5; 12 bases agree with TRBD2. CDR1 is SGHRS, CDR2 YFSETQ, per germline. The J segment lost 5 bases and the V segment lost 2 bases, leaving 4 bases of the junction unmatched. The CDR3 sequence is 15 residues long. Here the CDR3 reads CASSFTSGRWETQYF. The CDR3 DNA is TGCGCCAGCAGCTTCACTAGCGGGAGGTGGGAGACCCAGTACTTC.

V usage is TRBV28 and J usage is TRBJ2-7; a weak D match, TRBD2 (6 bases). In germline, CDR1 is MDHEN, CDR2 SYDVKM. Trimming removed 7 bases from V and 3 bases from J, with 19 bases in between. The CDR3 is 15 amino acids. The CDR3 loop is CASKSRDFTNYEQYF. For the CDR3, the DNA is TGTGCCAGCAAAAGCAGGGACTTTACAAACTACGAGCAGTACTTC.

The chain carries TRBV5-6 and TRBJ2-7; no firm D call. The germline V gene has CDR1 SGHDT and CDR2 YYEEEE. The CDR3 is 14 amino acids. Trimming removed 4 bases from V and 3 bases from J, with 14 bases in between. The DNA of the CDR3 is TGTGCCAGCAGCCCCTGGGCAGACATCTACGAGCAGTACTTC. It is translated as CASSPWADIYEQYF.

J is TRBJ1-2 and V is TRBV27; TRBD1 matches at 9 bases. This CDR3 contains 14 residues. Germline assignment: CDR1 MNHEY and CDR2 SMNVEV (reference sequence). Unmatched junction bases numbered 5, after V lost 2 bases and J lost 7 bases. This CDR3 is CASSLGTGYGGYTF. DNA of the CDR3: TGTGCCAGCAGTTTAGGGACAGGGTATGGTGGCTACACCTTC.

This clone was observed a handful of times. The same CDR3 can be traced to other DNA sequences in this sample. V usage is TRBV30 and J usage is TRBJ1-4, with D maybe TRBD1 (5 bases). The ends were cut back, 6 bases at V and 10 bases at J, with 27 bases in the middle. Germline loops: CDR1 GTSNPN, CDR2 SVGIG (reference sequence). CDR3 length: 16 amino acids. The CDR3 DNA reads as TGTGCCTGCACAAAATACGGGGGGTCCCTCCTTGGAAAACTGTTTTTT. It specifies CACTKYGGSLLGKLFF.

Only a few counts were recorded for this clone. V and J are TRBV11-2 and TRBJ1-2, with 8 bases fitting TRBD1. The CDR3 spans 16 residues. The germline V gene encodes CDR1 SGHAT and CDR2 FQNNGV. J lost 6 bases, V lost 5 bases, and 14 bases had no gene match. This CDR3 reads CASSQLPRQGRDGYTF. DNA of the CDR3: TGTGCCAGCAGCCAATTACCCCGACAGGGGAGGGATGGCTACACCTTC.

The chain is built from TRBV7-2 and TRBJ2-1, with D tentatively TRBD2 (5 bases). CDR3 length: 15 residues. V lost 4 bases, J lost 0 bases, and 10 bases lay in between. The germline V gene has CDR1 SGHTA and CDR2 FQGNSA. As DNA, the CDR3 is TGTGCCAGCAGCTCCGCGGGCGACTCCTACAATGAGCAGTTCTTC. It translates to CASSSAGDSYNEQFF.

The chain combines TRBV6-1 with TRBJ1-1; D may be TRBD1 (5 bases). Per germline, CDR1 MNHNS and CDR2 SASEGT. The CDR3 is 15 amino acids. Trimming stripped 8 bases from V and 5 bases from J, with 21 bases between. The CDR3 DNA reads as TGTGCCAGCTTGTTTTACCAGGGAAAGGGGACTGAAGCTTTCTTT. It codes for CASLFYQGKGTEAFF.

This clone was seen only a few times. The J gene is TRBJ1-2, the V gene TRBV27, with D possibly being TRBD1 (5 bases). Germline CDR1 MNHEY, CDR2 SMNVEV (reference sequence). The CDR3 extends over 14 amino acids. V was trimmed by 5 bases and J by 7 bases, leaving 17 bases between them. The CDR3 reads CASSRTLQGSGYTF. The CDR3 DNA reads as TGTGCCAGCAGTCGTACCCTCCAGGGAAGTGGCTACACCTTC.

The J gene is TRBJ1-6, the V gene TRBV5-1; possibly TRBD1 for D (5 bases). The CDR3 has 16 residues. CDR1 and CDR2 from the germline V gene are SGHRS and YFSETQ. V shed 0 bases and J shed 7 bases, with 14 bases lying between them. CDR3 residues: CASSLAAQGRNSPLHF. CDR3 coding DNA: TGCGCCAGCAGCTTGGCCGCGCAGGGTCGAAATTCACCCCTCCACTTT.

This chain uses TRBV6-1 with TRBJ2-5; 7 positions agree with TRBD1. The CDR3 length is 15 residues. The ends lost 5 bases at V and 4 bases at J; junction bases unmatched: 10. The germline V gene has CDR1 MNHNS and CDR2 SASEGT. The CDR3 protein is CASSPLIGGGETQYF. DNA for the CDR3: TGTGCCAGCAGTCCCCTTATAGGGGGCGGAGAGACCCAGTACTTC.

The gene calls are TRBV5-6 and TRBJ1-5, with 8 bases identical to TRBD1. Per the germline V gene, CDR1 is SGHDT and CDR2 is YYEEEE. CDR3 length: 15 amino acids. V shed 3 bases, J shed 4 bases, and the junction held 6 bases outside the gene matches. CDR3 DNA sequence: TGTGCCAGCAGCTCCCTCGGACAGGGTAATCAGCCCCAGCATTTT. This encodes CASSSLGQGNQPQHF.

This rearrangement joins TRBV5-4 to TRBJ2-1; 12 nucleotides match TRBD2. The CDR3 consists of 16 residues. Germline V gene data show CDR1 as SGHNT and CDR2 as YYREEE (reference sequence). With V trimmed by 1 base and J by 9 bases, 8 bases remained unmatched. The CDR3 protein is CASSLFLAGGNSEQFF. The CDR3, as DNA: TGTGCCAGCAGCTTGTTTCTAGCGGGGGGGAATAGTGAGCAGTTCTTC. The full variable domain, rest sourced from reference TRBV5-4 and TRBJ2-1, is ETGVTQSPTHLIKTRGQQVTLRCSSQSGHNTVSWYQQALGQGPQFIFQYYREEENGRGNFPPRFSGLQFPNYSSELNVNALELDDSALYLCASSLFLAGGNSEQFFGPGTRLTVL.

V usage is TRBV2 and J usage is TRBJ1-2; D perhaps matches TRBD1 (5 bases). With 4 bases removed from V and 0 bases from J, the gap between germline ends came to 9 bases. The CDR3 has 14 residues. Germline assignment: CDR1 SNHLY and CDR2 FYNNEI. Here the CDR3 reads CASSGTPANYGYTF. CDR3 in DNA: TGTGCCAGCAGTGGGACACCAGCTAACTATGGCTACACCTTC. Full variable domain (missing parts from reference TRBV2 and TRBJ1-2): EPEVTQTPSHQVTQMGQEVILRCVPISNHLYFYWYRQILGQKVEFLVSFYNNEISEKSEIFDDQFSVERPDGSNFTLKIRSTKLEDSAMYFCASSGTPANYGYTFGSGTRLTVV.

This chain uses TRBV2 with TRBJ2-7; tentative D call: TRBD2 (5 bases). Per germline, CDR1 SNHLY and CDR2 FYNNEI. V was pared by 4 bases and J by 8 bases, with 15 bases between. CDR3 length equals 13 residues. CDR3: CASSGTDSPQQYF. The CDR3 DNA reads TGTGCCAGCAGTGGGACGGACTCCCCCCAGCAGTACTTC.

This clone turned up a few times. The chain joins TRBV10-3 to TRBJ2-6; the D is unclear. Germline V lookup: CDR1 ENHRY, CDR2 SYGVKD. The V end lost 3 bases, the J end lost 0 bases, and 6 bases lay between the germline ends. This CDR3 region has 15 residues. The CDR3: CAISDDNSGANVLTF. The CDR3 DNA sequence: TGTGCCATCAGTGACGACAACTCTGGGGCCAACGTCCTGACTTTC.

CDR3 sequence: CASSLQDQETQYF. The CDR3 nucleotides are TGCGCCAGCAGCTTACAGGACCAAGAGACCCAGTACTTC. The rearrangement links TRBV5-1 to TRBJ2-5; D possibly corresponds to TRBD1 (5 bases). Germline CDR1 SGHRS, CDR2 YFSETQ. The CDR3 is made up of 13 amino acids. V was pared by 2 bases and J by 0 bases, with 5 bases between.

This clone has only a few counts. The chain joins TRBV7-2 to TRBJ1-1, with 8 bases that match TRBD1. V shed 5 bases and J 6 bases; nucleotides not matched to a gene: 11. The length of the CDR3 is 15 residues. Germline CDR1 reads SGHTA; CDR2 reads FQGNSA. The CDR3 coding sequence is TGTGCCAGCAGCGCATACCAGGGGGCGTTGGCTGAAGCTTTCTTT. This encodes CASSAYQGALAEAFF. The variable domain in full, completed from reference TRBV7-2 and TRBJ1-1, reads GAGVSQSPSNKVTEKGKDVELRCDPISGHTALYWYRQSLGQGLEFLIYFQGNSAPDKSGLPSDRFSAERTGGSVSTLTIQRTQQEDSAVYLCASSAYQGALAEAFFGQGTRLTVV.